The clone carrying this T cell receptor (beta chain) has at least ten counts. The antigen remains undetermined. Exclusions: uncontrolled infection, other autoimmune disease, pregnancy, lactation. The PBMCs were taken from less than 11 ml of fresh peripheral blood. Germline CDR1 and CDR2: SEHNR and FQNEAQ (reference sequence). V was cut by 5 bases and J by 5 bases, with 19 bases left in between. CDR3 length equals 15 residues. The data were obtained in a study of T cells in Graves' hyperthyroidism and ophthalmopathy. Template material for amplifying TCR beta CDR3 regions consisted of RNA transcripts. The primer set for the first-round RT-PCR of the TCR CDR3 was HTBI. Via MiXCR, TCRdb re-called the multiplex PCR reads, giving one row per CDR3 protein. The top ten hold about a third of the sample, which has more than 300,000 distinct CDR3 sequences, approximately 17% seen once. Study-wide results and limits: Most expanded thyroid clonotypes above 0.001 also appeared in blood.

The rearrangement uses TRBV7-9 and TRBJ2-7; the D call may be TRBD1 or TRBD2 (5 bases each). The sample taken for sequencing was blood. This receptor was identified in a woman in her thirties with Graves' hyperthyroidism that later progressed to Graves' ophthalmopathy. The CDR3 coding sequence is TGTGCCAGCAGCCGGACTCAGGGCTTTGGGCACGAGCAGTACTTC. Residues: CASSRTQGFGHEQYF.